This entry lists 32 T cell receptor beta chains sequenced from one sample in a study of blood T cell repertoires in COVID-19. TCRdb's copy holds only in-frame clones and misses some; the assay was immunoSEQ multiplex PCR. The table has fewer than 250,000 clones, 70% to 90% seen once. Specimen: PBMCs or T cells enriched from blood (not recorded which). The receptor set was obtained from a woman aged 18-29 years who had recovered from COVID-19.

The gene calls are TRBV7-9 and TRBJ2-2; D is perhaps TRBD2 (6 bases). Trimming took 5 bases from V and 4 from J, leaving 17 bases between them. From germline, CDR1 is SEHNR and CDR2 FQNEAQ (reference sequence). This CDR3 is built from 16 residues. DNA of the CDR3: TGTGCCAGCAGCCCCGGCCGGGGGTTAGGCACCGGGGAGCTGTTTTTT. It translates to CASSPGRGLGTGELFF.

The chain uses TRBV27 and TRBJ2-1; 8 bases match TRBD2. Germline CDR1 MNHEY, CDR2 SMNVEV (reference sequence). There are 17 residues in the CDR3. The V and J ends lost 1 base and 7 bases, in that order; junction bases with no gene match: 12. The CDR3 sequence is CASSLLSEGGGPNEQFF. The DNA for the CDR3 is TGTGCCAGCAGTTTATTATCCGAGGGCGGGGGGCCAAATGAGCAGTTCTTC.

As to this clone: Other DNA sequences in the sample encode the same CDR3. The chain uses TRBV7-9 and TRBJ1-1; no firm D call. Germline CDR1 reads SEHNR; CDR2 reads FQNEAQ (reference sequence). V shed 1 base and J shed 1 base, with 4 bases lying between them. The CDR3 has 13 residues. The CDR3 loop is CASSLEQNTEAFF. As DNA, the CDR3 is TGTGCCAGCAGCTTAGAACAGAACACTGAAGCTTTCTTT.

The chain employs TRBV27 and TRBJ1-1; TRBD1 agrees at 9 bases. Trimming at V came to 5 bases and at J to 4 bases, leaving 8 bases not matched to a gene. The CDR3 sequence is 15 residues long. Germline CDR1 MNHEY, CDR2 SMNVEV (reference sequence). The CDR3 loop is CASSKGKTGGTEAFF. As DNA, the CDR3 is TGTGCCAGCAGTAAAGGGAAGACAGGGGGCACTGAAGCTTTCTTT.

The chain is built from TRBV6-2 or TRBV6-3 and TRBJ1-2, with D perhaps matching TRBD1 (6 bases). The CDR3 is made up of 12 amino acids. Trimming cost V 6 bases and J 7 bases, with 12 bases left between them. Germline CDR1 and CDR2: MNHEY and SVGEGT. CDR3 amino acids: CASSPGAGGYTF. DNA of the CDR3: TGTGCCAGCAGCCCAGGGGCTGGTGGCTACACCTTC.

This clone appeared a single time. The rearrangement joins TRBV28 to TRBJ1-2; 7 bases line up with TRBD1. The trim removed 5 bases at V and 4 bases at J, leaving 1 base unmatched. CDR1 and CDR2 (germline): MDHEN, SYDVKM. The CDR3 is 12 amino acids. CDR3 sequence: CASSRQGYGYTF. As DNA, the CDR3 is TGTGCCAGCAGTCGACAGGGCTATGGCTACACCTTC.

V and J are TRBV28 and TRBJ2-1; 12 bases are shared with TRBD1. The CDR3 contains 15 residues. Trimming at V came to 3 bases and at J to 10 bases, leaving 7 bases not matched to a gene. The germline V gene encodes CDR1 MDHEN and CDR2 SYDVKM. Here the CDR3 reads CASSLVGTGGREQFF. CDR3 sequence (DNA): TGTGCCAGCAGTTTGGTGGGGACAGGGGGCCGGGAGCAGTTCTTC.

The chain is built from TRBV27 and TRBJ2-5; D is perhaps TRBD1 (7 bases). The CDR3 length is 17 residues. Between the trimmed V and J ends, which lost 4 bases and 1 base, there was a span of 19 bases. In germline, CDR1 is MNHEY, CDR2 SMNVEV (reference sequence). Here the CDR3 DNA reads TGTGCCAGCAGTTCTATTCCCAGGGGGAGGTCCCAAGAGACCCAGTACTTC. Its protein product is CASSSIPRGRSQETQYF.

This clone was seen only once. The rearrangement uses TRBV5-4 and TRBJ1-2; weak D call: TRBD1 (6 bases). V lost 2 bases and J 8 bases, leaving 13 bases between the germline ends. The CDR3 loop spans 13 amino acids. Germline values: CDR1 SGHNT, CDR2 YYREEE (reference sequence). The DNA for the CDR3 is TGTGCCAGCAGCTTATCAGGGGCGCCCGGCTACACCTTC. Translated, it gives CASSLSGAPGYTF.

V and J are TRBV7-8 and TRBJ2-6, with a weak D call TRBD1 (6 bases). Germline V lookup: CDR1 SGHVS, CDR2 FQNEAQ. Trimming removed 0 bases from V and 0 bases from J, with 9 bases in between. The CDR3 covers 17 residues. The CDR3 protein is CASSLADRSSGANVLTF. In DNA form, the CDR3 reads TGTGCCAGCAGCTTAGCCGACAGGAGCTCTGGGGCCAACGTCCTGACTTTC.

The chain employs TRBV12-3 or TRBV12-4 and TRBJ1-5; D not resolved. The CDR3 length is 13 residues. V was pared by 4 bases and J by 5 bases, with 9 bases between. The CDR3 sequence: CASSSSQDQPQHF. CDR3 in DNA: TGTGCCAGCAGTTCCTCCCAGGATCAGCCCCAGCATTTT.

The chain recombines TRBV2 with TRBJ2-2; 11 bases are shared with TRBD2. The CDR3 is made up of 14 amino acids. V dropped 10 bases and J dropped 1; count of bases not matched to a gene: 2. CDR1 SNHLY and CDR2 FYNNEI come from the germline V gene. The CDR3 region is CATGTSGNTGELFF. In DNA, the CDR3 is TGTGCCACAGGGACTAGCGGGAACACCGGGGAGCTGTTTTTT.

This clone has only a few counts. J is TRBJ1-6 and V is TRBV10-3, with 11 nucleotides matching TRBD1. From germline, CDR1 is ENHRY and CDR2 SYGVKD. V lost 2 bases and J lost 2; bases outside the gene matches: 11. This CDR3 is built from 20 residues. The CDR3 DNA follows: TGTGCCATCAGTGAGGCTCCGGGACAGGGGGACGGGACCTATAATTCACCCCTCCACTTT. Translation: CAISEAPGQGDGTYNSPLHF.

This chain uses TRBV9 with TRBJ1-3; D gene uncertain. Germline loops: CDR1 SGDLS, CDR2 YYNGEE. V dropped 4 bases and J dropped 0 bases, with 11 bases sitting between them. The CDR3 has 15 amino acids. CDR3 nucleotide sequence: TGTGCCAGCAGCCGCGACACCGGCTCTGGAAACACCATATATTTT. Protein product: CASSRDTGSGNTIYF.

The V gene is TRBV30, the J gene TRBJ1-1; 8 bases line up with TRBD1. J lost 8 bases, V lost 5 bases, and 10 bases had no gene match. This CDR3 comprises 13 residues. Per germline, CDR1 GTSNPN and CDR2 SVGIG (reference sequence). The CDR3 reads CAWAWDRPLEAFF. Here the CDR3 DNA reads TGTGCCTGGGCCTGGGACAGGCCCTTGGAAGCTTTCTTT.

The chain carries TRBV28 and TRBJ2-2; 8 bases agree with TRBD1. The V segment lost 6 bases and the J segment 9 bases; nucleotides outside the gene matches: 15. Per the germline V gene, CDR1 is MDHEN and CDR2 is SYDVKM. The CDR3 covers 16 residues. The DNA of the CDR3 is TGTGCCAGCAGACTCAACATCGGACAGGGTGGCAGGGAGCTGTTTTTT. It yields the protein CASRLNIGQGGRELFF.

The CDR3 region has the DNA TGTGCCAGCAGCTTGGGTGGCAGGGAAGCCTACGAGCAGTACTTC. Encoded protein: CASSLGGREAYEQYF. The chain recombines TRBV5-4 with TRBJ2-7; D possibly corresponds to TRBD1 (5 bases). The CDR3 covers 15 residues. V was clipped by 0 bases and J by 2 bases, with 12 bases between them. The germline gives CDR1 SGHNT, CDR2 YYREEE (reference sequence).

This clone appeared a single time. The V call is TRBV20-1, the J call TRBJ1-1; the match to TRBD1 covers 7 bases. V lost 4 bases to trimming and J lost 7 bases; unmatched junction nucleotides: 3. The CDR3 has 11 amino acids. Germline assignment: CDR1 DFQATT and CDR2 SNEGSKA (reference sequence). This CDR3 reads CSAIDRVEAFF. In nucleotides, the CDR3 is TGCAGTGCTATCGACAGGGTTGAAGCTTTCTTT.

V is TRBV27 and J is TRBJ2-2, with a possible D match to TRBD1 (6 bases). CDR1 and CDR2 from the germline V gene are MNHEY and SMNVEV (reference sequence). There are 16 residues in the CDR3. The V and J ends lost 4 bases and 4 bases respectively, with 16 bases between them. The CDR3 is CASSSQQGISTGELFF. The CDR3 coding sequence is TGTGCCAGCAGTTCCCAACAGGGCATTAGCACCGGGGAGCTGTTTTTT.

This sequence joins TRBV27 and TRBJ1-2, with unresolved D. This CDR3 comprises 13 residues. CDR1 and CDR2 from the germline V gene are MNHEY and SMNVEV (reference sequence). V lost 5 bases, J lost 8 bases, and 15 bases lay in between. Written as DNA, the CDR3 is TGTGCCAGCAGTCCTGGAGGGCAGGAGGGCTACACCTTC. It codes for CASSPGGQEGYTF.

The CDR3 DNA follows: TGTGCCAGCAGCCAACCGGGACAGAACTACGAGCAGTACTTC. Translation: CASSQPGQNYEQYF. The genes are TRBV3-1 (or the pseudogene TRBV3-2) and TRBJ2-7; 7 bases match TRBD1. Germline values: CDR1 LGHDT, CDR2 YNNKEL (reference sequence). The junction had 4 bases not matched to a gene; V was cut back by 2 bases and J by 3 bases. The CDR3 is made up of 14 amino acids.

V usage is TRBV7-9 and J usage is TRBJ1-6, with unresolved D. The CDR3 is made up of 12 amino acids. The germline CDR1 and CDR2 sequences are SEHNR and FQNEAQ (reference sequence). V shed 0 bases and J shed 10 bases, with 4 bases lying between them. As DNA, the CDR3 is TGTGCCAGCAGCTTAGCCTCCTCACCCCTCCACTTT. Translation: CASSLASSPLHF.

The chain joins TRBV27 to TRBJ1-2, with 8 bases fitting TRBD1. Germline V gives CDR1 MNHEY, CDR2 SMNVEV (reference sequence). This CDR3 is built from 12 residues. J was trimmed by 8 bases and V by 5 bases; bases with no gene match: 4. The CDR3 DNA reads as TGTGCCAGCAGTCCAGGGGGCGCGGGCTACACCTTC. This translates into CASSPGGAGYTF.

The count of this clone is one. V and J are TRBV5-1 and TRBJ2-7; 14 bases fit TRBD2. Germline CDR1 SGHRS, CDR2 YFSETQ. The CDR3 length is 18 residues. V lost 4 bases to trimming and J lost 6 bases; unmatched junction nucleotides: 15. CDR3 protein: CASSDGTSGGRWVFEQYF. The CDR3 DNA is TGCGCCAGCAGCGACGGGACTAGCGGGGGCCGTTGGGTCTTCGAGCAGTACTTC.

The chain couples TRBV6-6 to TRBJ1-3; the D is unclear. The CDR3 is 12 residues long. Trimming took off 4 bases at V and 3 bases at J, with 4 bases between the two ends. Germline V gene data show CDR1 as MNHNY and CDR2 as SVGAGI (reference sequence). CDR3 DNA sequence: TGTGCCAGCAGTTCAGGTGGAAACACCATATATTTT. It translates to CASSSGGNTIYF.

The CDR3, as DNA: TGTGCCAGCAGCTCTTCCGGGACTAGCTTTCGTCGGTCGGATACGCAGTATTTT. Protein: CASSSSGTSFRRSDTQYF. The V gene is TRBV7-2, the J gene TRBJ2-3, with 9 bases lining up with TRBD2. The J segment lost 6 bases and the V segment lost 4 bases, leaving 17 bases of the junction unmatched. The CDR3 has 18 amino acids. Germline CDR1 reads SGHTA; CDR2 reads FQGNSA.

The V gene is TRBV30, the J gene TRBJ1-2; tentative D call: TRBD1 (6 bases). The CDR3 has 13 residues. Germline CDR1 is GTSNPN and CDR2 is SVGIG (reference sequence). V was cut by 5 bases and J by 2 bases, with 12 bases left in between. CDR3 nucleotides: TGTGCCTGGGGTCAACAGGGAAACTATGGCTACACCTTC. It is translated as CAWGQQGNYGYTF.

This clone is a singleton in its sample. The junction does not match germline at one end; this may be a read error. This chain uses TRBV5-4 with TRBJ2-2; TRBD1 matches 9 bases. This CDR3 is built from 14 residues. Germline V lookup: CDR1 SGHNT, CDR2 YYREEE (reference sequence). The CDR3 sequence is CGTGKNAYTGELFF. The CDR3 DNA reads as TGCGGGACAGGGAAAAACGCGTACACCGGGGAGCTGTTTTTT.

This sequence joins TRBV15 and TRBJ1-1; 7 nucleotides line up with TRBD1. Losses at the gene ends were 7 bases for V and 1 base for J; bases not matched to a gene: 6. The CDR3 loop spans 14 amino acids. CDR1 and CDR2 (germline): LNHNV, YYDKDF (reference sequence). The CDR3 region has the DNA TGTGCCACCATTAGGGGGCGCGGGAACACTGAAGCTTTCTTT. This codes for CATIRGRGNTEAFF.

This clone appeared a few times. This chain connects TRBV15 to TRBJ1-6; 8 bases fit TRBD1. Unmatched junction bases numbered 6, after V lost 7 bases and J lost 10 bases. The length of the CDR3 is 13 residues. Germline lookup yields CDR1 LNHNV and CDR2 YYDKDF (reference sequence). The CDR3 DNA follows: TGTGCCACCACTGGACAGGGTGACTCACCCCTCCACTTT. Protein: CATTGQGDSPLHF.

The chain has TRBV6-4 and TRBJ1-5; D is undetermined. Per the germline V gene, CDR1 is MRHNA and CDR2 is SNTAGT. The CDR3 loop spans 14 amino acids. Trimming removed 6 bases at V and 2 bases at J, with 11 bases between. In DNA form, the CDR3 reads TGTGCCAGCAGGAAGGTTGCGGGCAATCAGCCCCAGCATTTT. This gives the protein CASRKVAGNQPQHF.

The chain is built from TRBV29-1 and TRBJ1-1; D unresolved. Germline V gene sequence: CDR1 SQVTM, CDR2 ANQGSEA. The CDR3 loop spans 11 amino acids. Trimming left V 6 bases short and J 0 bases short, with 5 bases between. CDR3 loop: CSVQLNTEAFF. Here the CDR3 DNA reads TGCAGCGTACAGTTGAACACTGAAGCTTTCTTT.